This TCR beta chain was recorded in a study of shared clonotypes between healthy human individuals (TCRdb year 2020). At the level of the whole study: A couple of women and a few men aged 18 to 49 years were included in the cohort. For each donor, three plates each were used for CD4 naive and CD4 memory, two plates were used for CD8 naive, and one plate was used for CD8 memory. Per donor, leukapheresis produced somewhere between about 0.85 and 9.5 billion PBMCs. Libraries were prepared and TCR repertoires were sequenced by different laboratories using diverse techniques, in order to increase sequencing depth and limit assay-specific biases. To estimate repertoire size and how much clonotype sharing occurs between individuals, the study deeply sequenced the blood TCR repertoires of about five healthy adults.

Its CDR3 holds 14 amino acids, cysteine through phenylalanine. The retained sequence is limited to the CDR3, 42 bases, with the frame set at the first base. Trimming costs V 2 bases and J 5 bases, and their ends lie 9 bases apart. According to the germline V gene, CDR1 reads KGHSH and CDR2 reads LQKENI. Using the deep immunoSEQ assay, multiplex PCR amplified TCR CDR3 regions from genomic DNA. Extracted genomic DNA from each cell subset was spread evenly across all wells of several immunoSEQ 96-well plates, with each plate serving as a replicate. For sorted subsets, around 200 ng genomic DNA, equal to about 30,000 T cell genomes, was loaded into each replicate PCR. Purified libraries were measured with a Qubit 3.0 fluorometer, size-checked on a Bioanalyzer 2100, and measured again with the KAPA Library Quantification kit. Every immunoSEQ 96-well plate was sequenced on a dedicated single-read 150-cycle Illumina NextSeq 550 flow cell. Turning to the authors' computational methods: The immunoSEQ output contained only junctional sequences without quality scores, so filtering could not match that applied to full-length reads. To assign V/J genes and CDR3, sequences were annotated using PyIR, a Python wrapper for IgBLAST v1.9, with IMGT germline references. Reads with weak V/J assignments (E-value above 1e-6), missing CDR3, stop codons, out-of-frame junctions, or ambiguous translated residues were removed. V3J clonotypes were defined by identical inferred V gene, J gene, and CDR3 amino acid sequence. Percentage overlap between repertoires was computed as shared unique clonotypes divided by the size of the smaller repertoire. Three approaches were used to assess repertoire richness: RTK rarefaction, the Chao1 estimator, and Recon v2.1 estimates of unobserved clonotypes. For all TCRbeta clonotypes obtained by the gDNA method from several donors, generation probabilities were computed with OLGA. Here the immuneACCESS table is served through TCRdb, limited to in-frame sequences with V and J called. Missing clones are a known gap in these copies; in checked studies unresolved V genes cover under half, and the rest lacks a known reason. V and J calls and clone size follow that table, whereas D and trimming were derived from the DNA. For this sample the table gives about 2.3 million clones, of which approximately 93% were detected only once. The biggest ten clones account for 0.3% to 0.4% of the sample.

Paper-wide results and their limitations: Based on pairwise subsampling, the degree of clonotype sharing among donors was expected to be affected by sequencing depth. Incomplete sequencing was indicated by rarefaction of sorted-subset datasets, despite the large sequencing depth. Compared with non-shared clonotypes, the clonotypes found in all four sorted-subset donors had higher generation probabilities. Naive subsets generally had larger estimated clonotype richness than memory subsets. The genetic and exposure-history diversity represented was limited by the small number of donors. Sampling was restricted to blood, and TCR repertoires in tissues likely differ from the TCR repertoires found in blood. About 5% of naive CD4, roughly 3.5% of naive CD8, approximately 2% of memory CD4, and 0.35% to 0.4% of memory CD8 clonotypes were shared across several donors.

In regard to this clone: No cognate antigen has been identified for it. Base qualities are not provided; no much larger clone lies one nucleotide away.

The donors were healthy, HIV-negative adults who had no recently reported acute infections or vaccinations. Only Caucasian adults living in Nashville, Tennessee, USA were represented among the donors. CD4+ T cells were enriched by magnetic negative selection; naive cells were then positively selected on CD45RA, and the negative fraction formed the memory subset. Blood was obtained by leukapheresis, after which PBMCs were separated by Ficoll-Histopaque density gradient centrifugation and cryopreserved in liquid nitrogen vapor phase. Purity and quantity of every magnetically sorted T cell population were checked by analytical flow cytometry. From each sorted fraction, genomic DNA was isolated and quantified by UV absorbance on a Nanodrop 2000c.

Here the chain combines TRBV18 and TRBJ2-2; D gene: possibly TRBD1, on 5 matching bases. This TCR derives from a man aged 18 to 29 in good health. Some clones in this sample may be carry-over from other donors' samples. Sequenced sample: naive CD4+ T cells from PBMCs. The cell subset or site tag for this specimen amounts to: CD45RA+ positively selected. Here the CDR3 is given as CASSPTKGTGELFF. The DNA reads TGTGCCAGCTCACCAACTAAGGGGACCGGGGAGCTGTTTTTT.